Below, 20 T cell receptor beta chains from the same sample are listed, as sequenced in a study of T cell responses to AZD1222 COVID-19 vaccine. Produced via immunoSEQ multiplex PCR; TCRdb's table is partial and in-frame only. The sample consists of about 93,000 clones, about 86% of them appearing once. The sample here was peripheral blood, taken on day 0 of AZD1222 vaccination. The receptor set was obtained from an adult in good health.

This clone has only a few counts. The chain links TRBV10-3 to TRBJ2-7; D gene ambiguous. Trimming pared 7 bases from V and 6 bases from J, leaving 19 bases between. Per the germline V gene, CDR1 is ENHRY and CDR2 is SYGVKD. The CDR3 has 14 residues. DNA of the CDR3: TGTGCCATCACCTCCGGCCCCCTCTCCCCCGAGCAGTACTTC. Its translation: CAITSGPLSPEQYF.

The chain joins TRBV7-9 to TRBJ2-5; 9 bases fit TRBD1. Trimming cost V 5 bases and J 5 bases; bases outside gene matches: 6. The CDR3 is 14 residues long. Germline CDR1 reads SEHNR; CDR2 reads FQNEAQ (reference sequence). CDR3 region: CASSRTGDGETQYF. As DNA, the CDR3 is TGTGCCAGCAGCCGGACAGGGGATGGCGAGACCCAGTACTTC.

V usage is TRBV5-1 and J usage is TRBJ2-2, with D possibly being TRBD2 (7 bases). Germline V gives CDR1 SGHRS, CDR2 YFSETQ. The CDR3 length is 16 residues. Between the trimmed V and J ends, which lost 0 bases and 7 bases, there was a span of 16 bases. The CDR3 DNA reads as TGCGCCAGCAGCTTGGTATCGGGGGGCTCTGGCGGGGAGCTGTTTTTT. Translation gives CASSLVSGGSGGELFF.

V and J are TRBV5-6 and TRBJ1-1; TRBD1 is a possible D gene (6 bases). Trimming removed 3 bases from V and 0 bases from J, with 9 bases in between. Germline-derived CDR1 and CDR2 are SGHDT and YYEEEE. This CDR3 is 14 amino acids long. The CDR3 loop reads CASSSDSMNTEAFF. CDR3 nucleotides: TGTGCCAGCAGCTCGGACAGCATGAACACTGAAGCTTTCTTT.

This clone was seen only a few times. The chain links TRBV2 to TRBJ2-1, with D unresolved. Germline CDR1 and CDR2: SNHLY and FYNNEI. Trimming took off 4 bases at V and 8 bases at J, with 6 bases between the two ends. The CDR3 loop spans 11 amino acids. The CDR3 DNA sequence: TGTGCCAGCAGTGCGCGATATGAGCAGTTCTTC. Its translation is CASSARYEQFF.

The chain joins TRBV27 to TRBJ2-6; weak D call: TRBD2 (6 bases). The CDR3 has 19 residues. The germline V and J ends were trimmed by 7 bases and 0 bases, with 22 bases remaining between them. Germline V gives CDR1 MNHEY, CDR2 SMNVEV (reference sequence). The CDR3 DNA sequence: TGTGCCAGCACCCCTTCCCTCGGCTACGGGAGCTCTGGGGCCAACGTCCTGACTTTC. Translated: CASTPSLGYGSSGANVLTF.

The V call is TRBV20-1, the J call TRBJ2-7, with TRBD1 identical over 8 bases. The CDR3 has 11 residues. Germline values: CDR1 DFQATT, CDR2 SNEGSKA (reference sequence). V lost 6 bases, J lost 5 bases, and 3 bases stayed unmatched. CDR3 nucleotides: TGCAGTGCGGCAGGGGGCGACGAGCAGTACTTC. Translated, it gives CSAAGGDEQYF.

This chain uses TRBV3-1 (or the pseudogene TRBV3-2) with TRBJ2-1; tentative D call: TRBD2 (6 bases). The V and J ends lost 2 bases and 1 base respectively, with 9 bases between them. Germline V CDR1 and CDR2: LGHDT, YNNKEL (reference sequence). This CDR3 comprises 15 residues. The CDR3 DNA sequence: TGTGCCAGCAGCCAATTCGCGGGATCCTACAATGAGCAGTTCTTC. Encoded protein: CASSQFAGSYNEQFF.

The J gene is TRBJ1-2, the V gene TRBV7-2, with 9 bases that match TRBD1. CDR3 size: 13 residues. The germline V gene has CDR1 SGHTA and CDR2 FQGNSA. V trimming: 7 bases; J trimming: 8 bases; junction bases outside the gene matches: 8. CDR3 sequence: CASIQQGAGGYTF. The CDR3 DNA reads TGTGCCAGCATCCAACAGGGGGCGGGCGGCTACACCTTC.

The chain is built from TRBV2 and TRBJ2-1, with no clear D. The germline CDR1 and CDR2 sequences are SNHLY and FYNNEI. The V and J ends lost 6 bases and 10 bases respectively, with 7 bases between them. The CDR3 has 10 residues. CDR3 protein: CASSSREQFF. CDR3 sequence (DNA): TGTGCCAGCAGCAGCCGGGAGCAGTTCTTC.

This rearrangement joins TRBV19 to TRBJ2-7, with 9 bases identical to TRBD1. The CDR3 extends over 16 amino acids. CDR1 LNHDA and CDR2 SQIVND come from the germline V gene (reference sequence). V shed 3 bases and J 2 bases; nucleotides not matched to a gene: 8. CDR3 region: CASSMVWTGETYEQYF. In nucleotides, the CDR3 is TGTGCCAGTAGTATGGTTTGGACAGGGGAGACCTACGAGCAGTACTTC.

The J gene is TRBJ2-7, the V gene TRBV6-5, with D perhaps TRBD1 (6 bases). V lost 6 bases and J lost 1, with 7 bases in between. This CDR3 is built from 12 residues. Germline-derived CDR1 and CDR2 are MNHEY and SVGAGI. The CDR3 spells CASRQGSYEQYF. The CDR3 DNA reads TGTGCCAGCAGACAGGGTTCCTACGAGCAGTACTTC.

The chain recombines TRBV7-9 with TRBJ1-6; D not certain. Germline V gives CDR1 SEHNR, CDR2 FQNEAQ (reference sequence). V was trimmed by 5 bases and J by 8 bases, leaving 13 bases between them. The CDR3 consists of 14 residues. The CDR3 here is CASSLAVDHSPLHF. The CDR3 nucleotides are TGTGCCAGCAGCCTCGCAGTCGACCATTCACCCCTCCACTTT.

This chain joins TRBV5-8 and TRBJ1-6; D uncertain. V was trimmed by 7 bases and J by 7 bases, leaving 24 bases between them. This CDR3 has 17 amino acids. Germline CDR1 SGHTS, CDR2 YDEGEE. CDR3 DNA: TGTGCCAGCTTCCAAAGACCAGGACTCGGTGAGAATTCACCCCTCCACTTT. The encoded protein is CASFQRPGLGENSPLHF.

The V and J genes are TRBV2 and TRBJ2-7; 9 nucleotides line up with TRBD1. The V and J ends lost 0 bases and 3 bases, in that order; junction bases with no gene match: 3. CDR1 and CDR2 (germline): SNHLY, FYNNEI. The CDR3 consists of 15 residues. The CDR3 DNA follows: TGTGCCAGCAGTGAAGCTTGGGACAGGGACTACGAGCAGTACTTC. Its protein product is CASSEAWDRDYEQYF.

The J gene is TRBJ1-5, the V gene TRBV6-5; D not certain. The CDR3 loop spans 13 amino acids. CDR1 and CDR2 from the germline V gene are MNHEY and SVGAGI. V was shortened by 10 bases and J by 9 bases, with 19 bases between the two germline ends. The CDR3 coding sequence is TGTGCCATCGCTGTGGACGGTTTCGGGCCCCAGCATTTT. Amino acids: CAIAVDGFGPQHF.

In its sample, this clone was seen a few times. The chain uses TRBV20-1 and TRBJ1-5, with 9 bases fitting TRBD1. The CDR3 runs to 15 residues. Germline V lookup: CDR1 DFQATT, CDR2 SNEGSKA (reference sequence). Unmatched junction bases numbered 9, after V lost 3 bases and J lost 6 bases. CDR3 region: CSASPGTGWGQPQHF. In DNA form, the CDR3 reads TGCAGTGCTAGTCCCGGGACAGGGTGGGGTCAGCCCCAGCATTTT.

The chain links TRBV6-2 or TRBV6-3 to TRBJ1-5; weak D call: TRBD1 (6 bases). CDR3 size: 15 residues. CDR1 MNHEY and CDR2 SVGEGT come from the germline V gene. Trimming took off 5 bases at V and 6 bases at J, with 17 bases between the two ends. CDR3 protein: CASSNGGGLGQPQHF. In nucleotides, the CDR3 is TGTGCCAGCAGTAACGGCGGGGGGCTTGGTCAGCCCCAGCATTTT.

The table lists this clone with a few counts. The CDR3 sequence is CASSSQPGPQDEQFF. In DNA form, the CDR3 reads TGTGCCAGCAGCTCGCAACCGGGACCCCAGGACGAGCAGTTCTTC. The V gene is TRBV7-9, the J gene TRBJ2-1, with D possibly called TRBD1 or TRBD2 (5 bases each). V lost 4 bases to trimming and J lost 10 bases, with 20 bases between them. Germline CDR1 is SEHNR and CDR2 is FQNEAQ (reference sequence). The CDR3 consists of 15 residues.

The chain recombines TRBV30 with TRBJ1-1; 9 positions match TRBD1. The CDR3 is 11 residues long. The V segment lost 8 bases and the J segment 8 bases; nucleotides outside the gene matches: 6. Looked up from germline, CDR1 is GTSNPN and CDR2 is SVGIG (reference sequence). The CDR3 bases are TGTGCCGAATACAGGGGGCGGGAAGCTTTCTTT. Translated, it gives CAEYRGREAFF.